Following are 5 T cell receptor beta chains from one sample sequenced in a study of beta chain features in type 1 diabetes. The whole isolated RNA underwent reverse transcription, so sequencing captured expressed TCRB transcripts. Assay used: immunoSEQ multiplex PCR; TCRdb lists only in-frame clones, some missing. This table has a few hundred thousand clones, less than 15% appearing once. Sequencing was done on a sample of naive CD4+ T cells from blood. The receptors were sampled from a woman aged 18-29 years in good health.

This clone was found a few times. The gene calls are TRBV5-1 and TRBJ2-5; 8 bases line up with TRBD2. V lost 7 bases to trimming and J lost 3 bases; unmatched junction nucleotides: 5. Germline V gene lookup returns CDR1 SGHRS and CDR2 YFSETQ. The CDR3 extends over 13 amino acids. The chain's CDR3 is CASAVRGEETQYF. DNA for the CDR3: TGCGCCAGCGCGGTGCGGGGGGAAGAGACCCAGTACTTC. The entire variable domain, with the rest obtained from reference TRBV5-1 and TRBJ2-5, is as follows: KAGVTQTPRYLIKTRGQQVTLSCSPISGHRSVSWYQQTPGQGLQFLFEYFSETQRNKGNFPGRFSGRQFSNSRSEMNVSTLELGDSALYLCASAVRGEETQYFGPGTRLLVL.

A few counts support this clone. The chain couples TRBV11-2 to TRBJ1-5, with D possibly being TRBD1 (6 bases). Per germline, CDR1 SGHAT and CDR2 FQNNGV. CDR3 size: 13 residues. Trimming removed 0 bases at V and 7 bases at J, with 7 bases between. In DNA form, the CDR3 reads TGTGCCAGCAGCTTAGAAGGGGGACAGCCCCAGCATTTT. Its protein is CASSLEGGQPQHF.

This chain uses TRBV11-3 with TRBJ2-1; TRBD2 aligns across 9 bases. The V gene's germline CDR1 is SGHNT and CDR2 YENEEA. The CDR3 is made up of 15 amino acids. J gave up 5 bases and V 3 bases, and 5 bases lay outside the gene matches. The CDR3: CASSLDPSGNNEQFF. CDR3 nucleotide sequence: TGTGCCAGCAGCTTGGATCCTAGCGGGAACAATGAGCAGTTCTTC.

This clone was counted a few times. Other nucleotide sequences in the sample specify the same CDR3. The rearrangement uses TRBV5-1 and TRBJ2-5; TRBD2 matches 9 bases. V was pared by 3 bases and J by 2 bases, with 5 bases of the junction left unmatched. There are 15 residues in the CDR3. Germline CDR1 SGHRS, CDR2 YFSETQ. The chain's CDR3 is CASSSLTSGQETQYF. CDR3 sequence (DNA): TGCGCCAGCAGCTCCTTAACTAGCGGGCAAGAGACCCAGTACTTC.

The sample holds a few counts of this clone. The rearrangement links TRBV10-3 to TRBJ1-1; the D gene is possibly TRBD1 (5 bases). From germline, CDR1 is ENHRY and CDR2 SYGVKD. The CDR3 contains 12 residues. Trimming pared 6 bases from V and 8 bases from J, leaving 13 bases between. In DNA, the CDR3 is TGTGCCATCAGGGGGCTGTCGGCCGAAGCTTTCTTT. Protein sequence: CAIRGLSAEAFF.